These 21 T cell receptor beta chains came from one sample sequenced in a study of blood T cell repertoires in COVID-19. The protocol was immunoSEQ multiplex PCR, while the TCRdb copy is restricted to in-frame clones and leaves out a portion. The repertoire consists of about 170,000 clones, with more than 75% occurring once and the leading ten covering 3.5% to 4.5%. The sequencing input was peripheral blood. Receptors were obtained from a man in his late teens or twenties with active or convalescent COVID-19.

The rearrangement uses TRBV20-1 and TRBJ1-1, with D possibly matching TRBD1 (5 bases). The germline V gene encodes CDR1 DFQATT and CDR2 SNEGSKA (reference sequence). CDR3 size: 11 residues. V dropped 4 bases and J dropped 5 bases, with 8 bases sitting between them. The CDR3 loop is CSAMTDTEAFF. As DNA, the CDR3 is TGCAGTGCTATGACAGATACTGAAGCTTTCTTT.

The chain carries TRBV19 and TRBJ1-1, with D uncertain. The V and J ends lost 3 bases and 0 bases respectively, with 8 bases between them. This CDR3 comprises 14 residues. The germline V gene encodes CDR1 LNHDA and CDR2 SQIVND (reference sequence). The CDR3 region has the DNA TGTGCCAGTAGTATGACTTCGGTGAACACTGAAGCTTTCTTT. This encodes CASSMTSVNTEAFF. Looking up the rest from reference TRBV19 and TRBJ1-1 gives the full variable domain: DGGITQSPKYLFRKEGQNVTLSCEQNLNHDAMYWYRQDPGQGLRLIYYSQIVNDFQKGDIAEGYSVSREKKESFPLTVTSAQKNPTAFYLCASSMTSVNTEAFFGQGTRLTVV.

The chain has TRBV10-3 and TRBJ2-7, with 10 bases that match TRBD1. Germline assignment: CDR1 ENHRY and CDR2 SYGVKD. Trimming cost V 4 bases and J 2 bases; bases outside gene matches: 5. The CDR3 totals 15 residues. The CDR3 reads CAISGGQGTPYEQYF. The CDR3 DNA reads TGTGCCATCAGTGGGGGACAGGGGACTCCCTACGAGCAGTACTTC.

The chain joins TRBV7-9 to TRBJ1-2, with 10 bases that match TRBD1. This CDR3 has 15 amino acids. Germline V gives CDR1 SEHNR, CDR2 FQNEAQ (reference sequence). Germline trimming cut 5 bases from V and 4 bases from J; bases unmatched to any gene: 7. This chain's CDR3 is CASSHRDRGIYGYTF. In DNA form, the CDR3 reads TGTGCCAGCAGCCACCGGGACAGGGGAATCTATGGCTACACCTTC.

The V gene is TRBV14, the J gene TRBJ2-5; weak D call: TRBD1 (5 bases). CDR1 SGHDN and CDR2 FVKESK come from the germline V gene. The CDR3 length is 14 residues. V lost 2 bases to trimming and J lost 2 bases, with 9 bases between them. The CDR3 DNA follows: TGTGCCAGCAGCCAACAGGGCCTACAAGAGACCCAGTACTTC. Amino acid sequence: CASSQQGLQETQYF.

The rearrangement links TRBV24-1 to TRBJ2-1; 8 positions agree with TRBD2. Germline-derived CDR1 and CDR2 are KGHDR and SFDVKD. With 0 bases clipped from V and 8 bases from J, the junction kept 14 bases outside the gene matches. The CDR3 consists of 18 residues. This CDR3 is CATSDLRMSGREVDEQFF. CDR3 DNA sequence: TGTGCCACCAGTGATTTGCGAATGAGCGGGAGAGAGGTGGATGAGCAGTTCTTC.

The V and J genes are TRBV7-8 and TRBJ2-1; a possible D gene is TRBD1 (6 bases). V was trimmed by 4 bases and J by 5 bases, leaving 12 bases between them. Looked up from germline, CDR1 is SGHVS and CDR2 is FQNEAQ. The CDR3 is made up of 14 amino acids. Here the CDR3 DNA reads TGTGCCAGCAGCTACGACAGGTCCGACAATGAGCAGTTCTTC. Protein sequence: CASSYDRSDNEQFF.

The chain has TRBV24-1 and TRBJ2-4; TRBD2 matches at 10 bases. CDR3 length: 15 amino acids. V lost 3 bases to trimming and J lost 5 bases; unmatched junction nucleotides: 3. The germline gives CDR1 KGHDR, CDR2 SFDVKD. CDR3 coding DNA: TGTGCCACCAGTGATCCTAGCGGGGGAGAAAACATTCAGTACTTC. It yields the protein CATSDPSGGENIQYF.

The V and J genes are TRBV19 and TRBJ2-7, with 11 bases identical to TRBD1. The CDR3 covers 15 residues. The V gene end was trimmed by 2 bases and the J gene end by 7 bases; junction bases not matched to a gene: 7. Germline V lookup: CDR1 LNHDA, CDR2 SQIVND (reference sequence). The CDR3 loop is CASSIPGQGVWEQYF. The CDR3 DNA is TGTGCCAGTAGTATACCGGGACAGGGGGTTTGGGAGCAGTACTTC.

This sequence joins TRBV5-1 and TRBJ1-2, with TRBD1 matching 9 bases. This CDR3 has 14 amino acids. Per germline, CDR1 SGHRS and CDR2 YFSETQ. J lost 3 bases, V lost 4 bases, and 4 bases had no gene match. In DNA form, the CDR3 reads TGCGCCAGCAGCCCCGGGACAGGGCACTATGGCTACACCTTC. Its translation is CASSPGTGHYGYTF.

This clone was detected once. The chain has TRBV11-2 and TRBJ1-1; 8 bases line up with TRBD1. The ends lost 5 bases at V and 0 bases at J; junction bases unmatched: 11. CDR3 length equals 17 residues. The V gene's germline CDR1 is SGHAT and CDR2 FQNNGV. The CDR3: CASSRDRGTAMNTEAFF. The CDR3 nucleotides are TGTGCCAGCAGCCGTGACAGGGGAACCGCAATGAACACTGAAGCTTTCTTT.

This chain connects TRBV6-6 to TRBJ1-1; D possibly corresponds to TRBD1 (6 bases). The germline V gene has CDR1 MNHNY and CDR2 SVGAGI (reference sequence). Trimming removed 0 bases at V and 1 base at J, with 12 bases between. The CDR3 runs to 16 residues. CDR3 residues: CASSYSKGRGNTEAFF. CDR3 in DNA: TGTGCCAGCAGTTACTCGAAGGGCAGGGGGAACACTGAAGCTTTCTTT.

V is TRBV9 and J is TRBJ1-1, with a weak D call TRBD1 (5 bases). From germline, CDR1 is SGDLS and CDR2 YYNGEE. This CDR3 is 22 amino acids long. V lost 1 base and J 2 bases, leaving 33 bases between the germline ends. In nucleotides, the CDR3 is TGTGCCAGCAGCGTAACCCCCTGGGGGGAGGTCGGCGGAGATTTAAAAAACACTGAAGCTTTCTTT. It is translated as CASSVTPWGEVGGDLKNTEAFF.

V is TRBV6-2 or TRBV6-3 and J is TRBJ1-5; D unclear. Trimming stripped 6 bases from V and 0 bases from J, with 15 bases between. The CDR3 has 16 residues. Germline CDR1 MNHEY, CDR2 SVGEGT. The CDR3 loop reads CASSPLTPYSNQPQHF. CDR3 in DNA: TGTGCCAGCAGCCCACTAACACCTTATAGCAATCAGCCCCAGCATTTT.

CDR3 sequence: CASSVDFDSGNTIYF. The CDR3 DNA reads TGTGCCAGCAGCGTAGATTTCGACAGCGGAAACACCATATATTTT. The chain recombines TRBV9 with TRBJ1-3; D perhaps matches TRBD1 (5 bases). CDR1 and CDR2 (germline): SGDLS, YYNGEE. The CDR3 loop spans 15 amino acids. V lost 0 bases and J 4 bases, leaving 11 bases between the germline ends.

The rearrangement uses TRBV5-1 and TRBJ1-3; D is undetermined. With 0 bases removed from V and 0 bases from J, the gap between germline ends came to 7 bases. Germline V gives CDR1 SGHRS, CDR2 YFSETQ. The CDR3 sequence is 15 residues long. The CDR3 loop is CASSLGAVSGNTIYF. The CDR3 DNA is TGCGCCAGCAGCTTGGGGGCAGTCTCTGGAAACACCATATATTTT.

V gene TRBV2 combines with J gene TRBJ1-5; 10 nucleotides line up with TRBD1. V shed 5 bases and J 1 base; nucleotides not matched to a gene: 2. The CDR3 has 15 residues. Germline-derived CDR1 and CDR2 are SNHLY and FYNNEI. In nucleotides, the CDR3 is TGTGCCAGCAGTCCGGGACAGGGGAGCAATCAGCCCCAGCATTTT. Translation: CASSPGQGSNQPQHF.

The chain couples TRBV11-1 to TRBJ2-1; TRBD1 matches at 9 bases. CDR1 and CDR2 (germline): SGHAT, FQDESV (reference sequence). CDR3 length equals 16 residues. Unmatched junction bases numbered 12, after V lost 4 bases and J lost 8 bases. The DNA for the CDR3 is TGTGCCAGCAGCTCAGGACAGGGGACCTACTGGGATGAGCAGTTCTTC. Its translation: CASSSGQGTYWDEQFF.

The rearrangement joins TRBV4-3 to TRBJ1-1; D not certain. Germline CDR1 and CDR2: LGHNA and YSLEER. V was pared by 4 bases and J by 3 bases, with 9 bases between. This CDR3 is 13 amino acids long. The CDR3 nucleotides are TGCGCCAGCAGCCTAGTCCGGGACACTGAAGCTTTCTTT. Its translation: CASSLVRDTEAFF.

The chain has TRBV21-1 and TRBJ1-1; the table gives TRBD1 as D, unverified against the DNA. TRBV21-1 is designated a pseudogene. This CDR3 spans 17 amino acids. In DNA, the CDR3 is TGTGCCAGCAGCAAAGCCGGACAGGGGCTAAAGAACACTGAAGCTTTCTTT. This sequence encodes CASSKAGQGLKNTEAFF.

The genes are TRBV5-4 and TRBJ2-1, with TRBD1 matching over 7 bases. The CDR3 runs 14 residues. V shed 4 bases, J shed 7 bases, and the junction held 8 bases outside the gene matches. The germline V gene has CDR1 SGHNT and CDR2 YYREEE (reference sequence). The CDR3 DNA reads as TGTGCCAGCAGCGCAAGGACAGGTCGAAATGAGCAGTTCTTC. Its translation is CASSARTGRNEQFF. The full variable domain, its missing parts supplied by reference TRBV5-4 and TRBJ2-1, is ETGVTQSPTHLIKTRGQQVTLRCSSQSGHNTVSWYQQALGQGPQFIFQYYREEENGRGNFPPRFSGLQFPNYSSELNVNALELDDSALYLCASSARTGRNEQFFGPGTRLTVL.